This entry is about one T cell receptor (beta chain). This entry is derived from a study of Ad26.COV2.S vaccination and SARS-CoV-2 variants. About the study: Donor allocation was to the COV1001 Ad26.COV2.S trial arm. By the intramuscular route, Ad26.COV2.S was given once, or twice 56 days apart.

Treatment denoted: around 19 received Ad26.COV2.S at low or high dose, single or two shots; roughly five received placebo; per-sample allocation not given. Sampling was done on day 63 after the first vaccine or placebo injection. Adults aged 18-55 years in Boston included the donor. CDR3 length: 13 amino acids. The germline gives CDR1 LGHDT, CDR2 YNNKEL (reference sequence). Trimming took 4 bases from V and 3 from J, leaving 10 bases between them. The repertoire was sequenced with immunoSEQ multiplex PCR; TCRdb's copy has only in-frame clones and lacks some. The sample records approximately 400,000 clones, roughly 84% being singletons.

The sequencing used peripheral blood, collected in a trial of Ad26.COV2.S vaccine versus placebo. The TCR was taken from a person aged 18 to 65 who received the Ad26.COV2.S COVID-19 vaccine or a placebo. The chain employs TRBV3-1 (or the pseudogene TRBV3-2) and TRBJ2-7; D remains unclear. The CDR3 bases are TGTGCCAGCAGCCTAAACTGGGACTACGAGCAGTACTTC. Its protein product is CASSLNWDYEQYF.